This T cell receptor beta chain was sequenced during a study of long-term antiretroviral therapy in people with HIV. V was pared by 2 bases and J by 3 bases, with 2 bases of the junction left unmatched. CDR3 length: 14 amino acids. Germline V gene data show CDR1 as SGHRS and CDR2 as YFSETQ. At survey level, the immunoSEQ assay was run in its v3.0 version. Some clones are missing from TCRdb's copy, which holds only in-frame ones; the method was immunoSEQ multiplex PCR. The top ten clones hold approximately 9% of a sample with about 17,000 clones, about 81% of them seen once. A remark on this clone: Its antigen is currently unknown.

Overall study results and limits: All time points showed a repertoire dominated by clones expanded before ART.

The TCR sequence derives from a middle-aged man with HIV. Source: unsorted PBMCs, taken 0.3 years before starting antiretroviral therapy. V gene TRBV5-1 combines with J gene TRBJ2-7; the match to TRBD1 covers 10 bases. The CDR3 is CASSFGTGDYEQYF. CDR3 coding DNA: TGCGCCAGCAGCTTCGGGACAGGGGACTACGAGCAGTACTTC. Variable domain in full (rest from reference TRBV5-1 and TRBJ2-7): KAGVTQTPRYLIKTRGQQVTLSCSPISGHRSVSWYQQTPGQGLQFLFEYFSETQRNKGNFPGRFSGRQFSNSRSEMNVSTLELGDSALYLCASSFGTGDYEQYFGPGTRLTVT.